This T cell receptor beta chain comes out of a study of T cell responses to AZD1222 COVID-19 vaccine. To note about this clone: The antigen remains undetermined.

The table came from immunoSEQ multiplex PCR; TCRdb's copy has only in-frame clones and leaves some out. The table shows fewer than 200,000 clones, with around nine tenths occurring only once. Germline V lookup: CDR1 SNHLY, CDR2 FYNNEI. This CDR3 spans 15 amino acids. Between the trimmed V and J ends, which lost 7 bases and 1 base, there was a span of 14 bases. Study results and limitations: Seropositive AZD1222 recipients at baseline numbered only 5 to 7. The peak T cell response came first, and repertoires were sampled only after it. Epitopes outside B.1.351 and B.1.1.7 mutated regions reportedly drew nearly half of spike TCRs.

The chain joins TRBV2 to TRBJ1-3, with a possible D match to TRBD1 (6 bases). The specimen comprised peripheral blood, sampled 28 days after the second AZD1222 dose. The origin of this receptor is an adult who received the AZD1222 COVID-19 vaccine. This CDR3 is CASKGGRGSGNTIYF. The CDR3 nucleotides are TGTGCCAGCAAGGGGGGCAGGGGATCTGGAAACACCATATATTTT.